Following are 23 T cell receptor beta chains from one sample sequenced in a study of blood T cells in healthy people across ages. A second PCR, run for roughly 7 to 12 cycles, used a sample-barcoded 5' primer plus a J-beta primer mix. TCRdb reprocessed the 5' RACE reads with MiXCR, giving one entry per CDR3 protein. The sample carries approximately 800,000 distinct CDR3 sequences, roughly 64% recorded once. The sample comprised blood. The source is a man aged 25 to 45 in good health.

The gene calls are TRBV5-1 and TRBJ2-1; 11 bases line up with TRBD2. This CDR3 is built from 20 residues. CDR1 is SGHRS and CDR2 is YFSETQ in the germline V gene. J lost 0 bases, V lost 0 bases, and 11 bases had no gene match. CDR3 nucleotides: TGCGCCAGCAGCTTGGCCGAAACTAGCGGGAGTAGTCCCTCCTACAATGAGCAGTTCTTC. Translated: CASSLAETSGSSPSYNEQFF.

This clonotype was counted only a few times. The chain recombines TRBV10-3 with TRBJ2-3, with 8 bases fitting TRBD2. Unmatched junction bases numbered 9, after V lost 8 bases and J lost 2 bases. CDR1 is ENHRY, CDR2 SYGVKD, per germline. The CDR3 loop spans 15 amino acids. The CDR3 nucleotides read TGTGCCATCGGCATCAGCGGGGGTGCCACAGATACGCAGTATTTT. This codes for CAIGISGGATDTQYF.

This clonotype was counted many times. The CDR3 nucleotides read TGCGCCAGCAGCTCCGGACAGGCCATCCCTAATGAAAAACTGTTTTTT. Its translation: CASSSGQAIPNEKLFF. V and J are TRBV4-3 and TRBJ1-4; 7 bases are shared with TRBD1. The V gene's germline CDR1 is LGHNA and CDR2 YSLEER. CDR3 length: 16 amino acids. The V and J ends lost 5 bases and 3 bases, in that order; junction bases with no gene match: 9.

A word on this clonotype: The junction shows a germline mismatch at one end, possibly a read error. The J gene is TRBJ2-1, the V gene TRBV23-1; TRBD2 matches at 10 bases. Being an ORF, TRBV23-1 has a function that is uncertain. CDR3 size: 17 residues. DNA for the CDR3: TGCACCAGCACCCGAGGACCTAGCGGGAGCCCCCACAATGAGCAGTTCTTC. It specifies CTSTRGPSGSPHNEQFF.

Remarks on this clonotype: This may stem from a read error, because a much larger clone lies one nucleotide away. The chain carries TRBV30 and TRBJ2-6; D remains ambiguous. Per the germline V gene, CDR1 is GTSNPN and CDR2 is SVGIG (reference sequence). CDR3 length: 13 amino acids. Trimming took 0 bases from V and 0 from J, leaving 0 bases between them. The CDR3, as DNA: TGTGCCTGGAGTGTCTCTGGGGCCAACGTCCTGACTTTC. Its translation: CAWSVSGANVLTF.

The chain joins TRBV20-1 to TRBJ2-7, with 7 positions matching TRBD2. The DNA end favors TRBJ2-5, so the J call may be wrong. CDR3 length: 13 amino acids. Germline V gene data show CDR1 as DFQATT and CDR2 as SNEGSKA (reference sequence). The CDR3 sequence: CSASPTSSATQYF. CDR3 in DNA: TGCAGTGCTAGCCCGACTAGCTCTGCGACCCAGTACTTC.

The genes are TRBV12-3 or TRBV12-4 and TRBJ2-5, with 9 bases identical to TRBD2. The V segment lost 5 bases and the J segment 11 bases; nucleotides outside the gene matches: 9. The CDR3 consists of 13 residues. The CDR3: CASSTSGRREQYF. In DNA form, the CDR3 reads TGTGCCAGCAGTACGAGCGGGAGGAGAGAGCAGTACTTC.

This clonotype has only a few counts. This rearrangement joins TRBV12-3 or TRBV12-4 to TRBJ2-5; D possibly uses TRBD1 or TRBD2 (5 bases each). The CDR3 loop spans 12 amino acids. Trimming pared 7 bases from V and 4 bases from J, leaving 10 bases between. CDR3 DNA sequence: TGTGCCAGCACCGGGGCGGGAGAGACCCAGTACTTC. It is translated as CASTGAGETQYF.

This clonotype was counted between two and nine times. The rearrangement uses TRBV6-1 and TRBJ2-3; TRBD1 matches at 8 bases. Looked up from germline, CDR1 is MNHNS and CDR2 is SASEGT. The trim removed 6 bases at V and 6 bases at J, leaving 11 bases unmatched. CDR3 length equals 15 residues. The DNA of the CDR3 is TGTGCCAGCAGCGACAGGGGAGTAGGTCGGGATACGCAGTATTTT. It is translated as CASSDRGVGRDTQYF.

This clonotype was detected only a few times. CDR3 sequence reads: CSARLSGGGTDTQYF. The CDR3 region has the DNA TGCAGTGCTCGCCTTTCGGGGGGTGGCACAGATACGCAGTATTTT. This sequence joins TRBV20-1 and TRBJ2-3; 7 bases agree with TRBD2. V trimming: 5 bases; J trimming: 1 base; junction bases outside the gene matches: 9. The V gene's germline CDR1 is DFQATT and CDR2 SNEGSKA (reference sequence). The CDR3 runs to 15 residues.

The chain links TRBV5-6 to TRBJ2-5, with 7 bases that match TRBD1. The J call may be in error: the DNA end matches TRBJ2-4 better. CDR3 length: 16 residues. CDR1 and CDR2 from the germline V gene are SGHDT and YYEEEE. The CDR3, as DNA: TGTGCCAGCAGCCCTCCGGGACAGAGAGCCAAAAACATTCAGTACTTC. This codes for CASSPPGQRAKNIQYF.

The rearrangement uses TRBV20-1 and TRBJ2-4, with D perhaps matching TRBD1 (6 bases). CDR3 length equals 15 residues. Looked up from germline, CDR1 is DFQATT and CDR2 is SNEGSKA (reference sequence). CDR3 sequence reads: CRAETGSFAKNIQYF. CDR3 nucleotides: TGCCGCGCCGAAACAGGGTCTTTTGCCAAAAACATTCAGTACTTC.

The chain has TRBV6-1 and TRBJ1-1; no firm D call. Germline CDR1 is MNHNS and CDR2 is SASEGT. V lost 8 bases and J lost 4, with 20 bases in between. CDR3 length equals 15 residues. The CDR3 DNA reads TGTGCCAGCGCTAAGACTAAAACCCCGACCACTGAAGCTTTCTTT. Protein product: CASAKTKTPTTEAFF.

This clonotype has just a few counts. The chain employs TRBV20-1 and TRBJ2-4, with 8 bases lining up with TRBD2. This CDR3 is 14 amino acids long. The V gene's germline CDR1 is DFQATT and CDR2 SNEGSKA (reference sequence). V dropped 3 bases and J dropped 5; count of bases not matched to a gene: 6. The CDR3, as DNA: TGCAGTGCTAGCGGAGGACTAGCTGAAAACATTCAGTACTTC. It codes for CSASGGLAENIQYF.

CDR3 loop: CASVLDLSYEQYF. The DNA of the CDR3 is TGTGCCAGCGTTCTAGACCTCTCCTACGAGCAGTACTTC. This chain uses TRBV6-6 with TRBJ2-7, with D uncertain. Trimming removed 8 bases at V and 0 bases at J, with 11 bases between. The length of the CDR3 is 13 residues. Per the germline V gene, CDR1 is MNHNY and CDR2 is SVGAGI (reference sequence).

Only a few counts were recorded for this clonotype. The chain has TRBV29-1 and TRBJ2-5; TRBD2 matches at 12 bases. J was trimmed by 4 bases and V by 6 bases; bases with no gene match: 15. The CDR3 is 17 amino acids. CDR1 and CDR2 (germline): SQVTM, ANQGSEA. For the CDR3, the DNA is TGCAGCGTGTTGTTGTGGACTAGCGGGATGTTCGGAGAGACCCAGTACTTC. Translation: CSVLLWTSGMFGETQYF.

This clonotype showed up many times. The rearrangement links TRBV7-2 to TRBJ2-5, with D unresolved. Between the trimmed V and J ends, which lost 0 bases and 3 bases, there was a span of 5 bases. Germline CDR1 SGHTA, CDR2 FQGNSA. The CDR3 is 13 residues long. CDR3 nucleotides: TGTGCCAGCAGCTTAGCGCAGAAAGAGACCCAGTACTTC. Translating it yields CASSLAQKETQYF.

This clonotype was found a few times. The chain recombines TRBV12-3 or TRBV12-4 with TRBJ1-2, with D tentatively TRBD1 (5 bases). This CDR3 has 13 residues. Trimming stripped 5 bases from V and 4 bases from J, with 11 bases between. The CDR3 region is CASSLPDSYGYTF. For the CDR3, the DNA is TGTGCCAGCAGTCTACCCGACAGCTATGGCTACACCTTC.

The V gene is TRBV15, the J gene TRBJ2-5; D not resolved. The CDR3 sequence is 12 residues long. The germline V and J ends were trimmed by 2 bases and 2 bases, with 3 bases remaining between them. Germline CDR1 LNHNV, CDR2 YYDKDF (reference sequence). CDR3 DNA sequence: TGTGCCACCAGCAGATCACAAGAGACCCAGTACTTC. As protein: CATSRSQETQYF.

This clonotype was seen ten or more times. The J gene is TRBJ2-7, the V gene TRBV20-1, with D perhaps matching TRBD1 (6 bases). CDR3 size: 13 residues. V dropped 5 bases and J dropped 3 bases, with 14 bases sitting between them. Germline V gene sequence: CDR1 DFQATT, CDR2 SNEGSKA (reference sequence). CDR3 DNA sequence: TGCAGTGCTCGACCGGGACATAGCTACGAGCAGTACTTC. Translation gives CSARPGHSYEQYF.

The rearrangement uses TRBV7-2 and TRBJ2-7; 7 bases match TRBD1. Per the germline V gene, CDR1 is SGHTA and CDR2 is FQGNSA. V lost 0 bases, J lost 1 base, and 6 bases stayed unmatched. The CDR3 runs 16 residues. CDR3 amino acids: CASSLAPGQDSYEQYF. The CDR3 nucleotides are TGTGCCAGCAGCTTAGCTCCCGGACAGGATTCCTACGAGCAGTACTTC.

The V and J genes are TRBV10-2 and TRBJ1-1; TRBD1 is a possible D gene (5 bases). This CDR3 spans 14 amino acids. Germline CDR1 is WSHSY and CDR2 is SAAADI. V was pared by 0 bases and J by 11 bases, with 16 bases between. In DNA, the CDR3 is TGCGCCAGCAGTGAGTCGACGTGGGACGACCCGGCTTTCTTT. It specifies CASSESTWDDPAFF.

The CDR3 sequence: CASSLGGLGGTGANVLTF. CDR3 DNA sequence: TGCGCCAGCAGCTTGGGGGGACTCGGGGGGACTGGGGCCAACGTCCTGACTTTC. J is TRBJ2-6 and V is TRBV5-1, with 7 bases fitting TRBD2. This CDR3 comprises 18 residues. V trimming: 0 bases; J trimming: 2 bases; junction bases outside the gene matches: 8. From germline, CDR1 is SGHRS and CDR2 YFSETQ.